Described below is a single TCR beta chain sequence and its context. In the authors' workflow: By means of reference gene primer amplification, nucleated cell counts were estimated. Libraries were prepared by immunoSEQ multiplex PCR; TCRdb keeps only in-frame clonotypes and omits some of them. The V and J calls and clone size come from that table; D and trimming were worked out from the DNA. This sample has fewer than 110,000 clones; 92% occur once, and the top ten carry 5% to 6%. This entry comes from a study of blood T cell repertoires in COVID-19. The wider study: Samples taken during acute and convalescent COVID-19 were collected in the United States, Italy and Spain. In each case, the material was cDNA or gDNA derived from T cells, B-cell-depleted T cells, or PBMCs.

The junction had 10 bases not matched to a gene; V was cut back by 7 bases and J by 1 base. Per the germline V gene, CDR1 is SGHRS and CDR2 is YFSETQ. The CDR3 consists of 16 residues. Sequenced material: peripheral blood. This chain joins TRBV5-1 and TRBJ2-2; TRBD1 agrees at 7 bases. The clonotype comes from a man aged 50 to 60 with active COVID-19. CDR3 amino acids: CASSREGAENTGELFF. The CDR3 DNA reads as TGCGCCAGCTCACGCGAGGGGGCTGAGAACACCGGGGAGCTGTTTTTT. The variable domain in full, completed from reference TRBV5-1 and TRBJ2-2, reads KAGVTQTPRYLIKTRGQQVTLSCSPISGHRSVSWYQQTPGQGLQFLFEYFSETQRNKGNFPGRFSGRQFSNSRSEMNVSTLELGDSALYLCASSREGAENTGELFFGEGSRLTVL.